A single T cell receptor (beta chain) is shown here with its context. The CDR3 is 16 amino acids. J gave up 2 bases and V 4 bases, and 6 bases lay outside the gene matches. Germline V CDR1 and CDR2: SGHRS, YFSETQ. This sample is drawn from a study of blood T cell repertoires in COVID-19. Original data processing: Amplified reference gene primers provided the basis for estimating nucleated cell counts. TCRdb keeps only in-frame clones here, not all; method: immunoSEQ multiplex PCR. The V and J calls and the clone size are those of that table, but D and trimming were determined from the DNA. This sample has about 76,000 clones, with roughly 81% found just once.

The receptor was derived from a man between 60 and 75 years old with COVID-19, enrolled during active disease. The material sequenced was peripheral blood. The chain is built from TRBV5-1 and TRBJ2-7; TRBD2 matches 13 bases. The CDR3 DNA sequence: TGCGCCAGCAGCGAATCCACTAGCGGGAGGGCCTACGAGCAGTACTTC. It yields the protein CASSESTSGRAYEQYF.